This T cell receptor (beta chain) derives from a study of T cell changes during pregnancy in multiple sclerosis. V was cut by 5 bases and J by 6 bases, with 7 bases left in between. The CDR3 sequence is 12 residues long. Germline CDR1 reads PRHDT; CDR2 reads FYEKMQ (reference sequence). The protocol was immunoSEQ multiplex PCR, while the TCRdb copy is restricted to in-frame clones and leaves out a portion. There are approximately 85,000 clones in the sample; 94% occur only once, and 2% to 3% lies in the top ten. This clonotype originated in a female donor with multiple sclerosis, enrolled in a pregnancy study. J is TRBJ2-2 and V is TRBV13; D might be TRBD2 (5 bases). The starting material was peripheral blood, obtained in the third trimester of pregnancy. The CDR3 loop reads CASSVRAGELFF. The DNA of the CDR3 is TGTGCCAGCAGCGTGAGGGCCGGGGAGCTGTTTTTT.